These 10 T cell receptor beta chains were all obtained from the same sample, sequenced in a study of CD8 T cells in ankylosing spondylitis. From the 5' RACE reads, TCRdb called clonotypes with MiXCR, one entry per CDR3 protein. The sample carries fewer than 400,000 distinct CDR3 sequences, about 15% recorded once. The sequenced sample was blood, either unsorted or a sorted T cell fraction (not recorded which). All receptors come from a male donor with ankylosing spondylitis or in good health (not recorded which).

The J gene is TRBJ1-6, the V gene TRBV9; TRBD1 might be the D (5 bases). The CDR3 covers 16 residues. Germline CDR1 SGDLS, CDR2 YYNGEE. With 3 bases removed from V and 0 bases from J, the gap between germline ends came to 10 bases. The CDR3 nucleotides are TGTGCCAGCAGCGCCAGGGTGAGCTCCTATAATTCACCCCTCCACTTT. Translation: CASSARVSSYNSPLHF.

The rearrangement links TRBV11-1 to TRBJ2-1; 8 bases fit TRBD2. Germline CDR1 and CDR2: SGHAT and FQDESV (reference sequence). CDR3 length equals 18 residues. V was clipped by 1 base and J by 3 bases; unmatched bases: 11. The CDR3 sequence: CASSLGGRTSLFYNEQFF. The CDR3, as DNA: TGTGCCAGCAGCTTAGGGGGTCGGACTAGCCTCTTCTACAATGAGCAGTTCTTC.

V usage is TRBV5-1 and J usage is TRBJ2-2; TRBD1 aligns across 11 bases. Unmatched junction bases numbered 3, after V lost 2 bases and J lost 6 bases. CDR1 is SGHRS and CDR2 is YFSETQ in the germline V gene. This CDR3 is 15 amino acids long. CDR3 nucleotide sequence: TGCGCCAGCAGCTTAACGGGACAGGGGGCCGGGGAGCTGTTTTTT. Its translation: CASSLTGQGAGELFF.

This chain uses TRBV12-3 or TRBV12-4 with TRBJ2-7, with 10 bases identical to TRBD2. After removal of 2 bases from V and 7 bases from J, the junction contained 11 bases not matched to a gene. The CDR3 extends over 16 amino acids. The CDR3, as DNA: TGTGCCAGCAGTTTAAGGGCAGCGGGAGGGCCAAAAGAGCAGTACTTC. This gives the protein CASSLRAAGGPKEQYF.

The chain carries TRBV29-1 and TRBJ2-3; D gene unclear. Trimming removed 5 bases from V and 9 bases from J, with 15 bases in between. Germline CDR1 reads SQVTM; CDR2 reads ANQGSEA. The CDR3 sequence is 12 residues long. The CDR3, as DNA: TGCAGCGTTCGAACCTTCCAGAGCACGCAGTATTTT. Protein product: CSVRTFQSTQYF.

In this sample, this clonotype turned up many times. The CDR3 here is CASSFSGDSQPQHF. The DNA of the CDR3 is TGTGCCAGCAGTTTCTCAGGGGACAGCCAGCCCCAGCATTTT. The V and J genes are TRBV12-3 or TRBV12-4 and TRBJ1-5, with TRBD1 identical over 7 bases. Unmatched junction bases numbered 6, after V lost 3 bases and J lost 7 bases. This CDR3 region has 14 residues.

The chain recombines TRBV5-1 with TRBJ1-2; D may be TRBD1 (5 bases). The V end lost 4 bases, the J end lost 5 bases, and 12 bases lay between the germline ends. CDR3 length: 13 amino acids. Germline CDR1 reads SGHRS; CDR2 reads YFSETQ. The CDR3 reads CASSPDSGYGYTF. CDR3 in DNA: TGCGCCAGCAGCCCTGACAGCGGGTATGGCTACACCTTC.

This clonotype has at least ten counts. CDR3: CASSRLVGGELFF. In nucleotides, the CDR3 is TGTGCCAGCAGTCGACTAGTTGGCGGGGAGCTGTTTTTT. This chain uses TRBV27 with TRBJ2-2; TRBD2 might be the D (6 bases). This CDR3 region has 13 residues. The germline CDR1 and CDR2 sequences are MNHEY and SMNVEV (reference sequence). Trimming removed 5 bases from V and 7 bases from J, with 11 bases in between.

V usage is TRBV20-1 and J usage is TRBJ2-3; 9 nucleotides line up with TRBD2. The CDR3 totals 16 residues. Germline V lookup: CDR1 DFQATT, CDR2 SNEGSKA (reference sequence). J was trimmed by 7 bases and V by 2 bases; bases with no gene match: 13. CDR3 loop: CSARRPSGARLYTQYF. The CDR3 region has the DNA TGCAGTGCTAGACGGCCTAGCGGGGCTCGTTTATATACGCAGTATTTT.

This clonotype showed up just a few times. The gene calls are TRBV14 and TRBJ2-5; 10 bases are shared with TRBD1. V gave up 2 bases and J gave up 5 bases; unmatched junction bases: 8. Germline V gives CDR1 SGHDN, CDR2 FVKESK. This CDR3 region has 16 residues. The CDR3 coding sequence is TGTGCCAGCAGCCAACCGGGACAGGGGATAACGGAGACCCAGTACTTC. Residues: CASSQPGQGITETQYF.